Presented here are 2 T cell receptor beta chains from one specimen sequenced in a study of CD8+ T cells in alopecia areata. Sample treatment: oral pan-JAK inhibitor, 5-10 mg twice daily. Extracted RNA was reverse transcribed, and the resulting cDNA served as sequencing template. Sequencing was performed with immunoSEQ multiplex PCR; in TCRdb, only in-frame clones are kept and a portion is missing. The profile shows about 210,000 clones, less than 65% of them singletons. Source: CD4+ T cells sorted from blood, taken at week 4, from a patient treated with tofacitinib. These receptors were obtained from a human donor with alopecia areata.

The rearrangement joins TRBV19 to TRBJ1-2; D is possibly TRBD1 (6 bases). The CDR3 totals 14 residues. Between the trimmed V and J ends, which lost 6 bases and 4 bases, there was a span of 15 bases. Germline V gene data show CDR1 as LNHDA and CDR2 as SQIVND (reference sequence). The CDR3 loop reads CASSEDRPPYGYTF. For the CDR3, the DNA is TGTGCCAGTAGCGAAGACAGGCCTCCCTATGGCTACACCTTC.

The chain has TRBV25-1 and TRBJ1-1; D gene unclear. Trimming pared 3 bases from V and 2 bases from J, leaving 10 bases between. CDR3 length: 14 residues. CDR1 is MGHDK, CDR2 SYGVNS, per germline. DNA of the CDR3: TGTGCCAGCAGTGACAGCCTCTTCAACACTGAAGCTTTCTTT. This gives the protein CASSDSLFNTEAFF.